The 3 T cell receptor beta chains given below trace back to one sample, sequenced in a study of T cell responses to AZD1222 COVID-19 vaccine. The table came from immunoSEQ multiplex PCR; TCRdb's copy has only in-frame clones and leaves some out. The table lists some 94,000 clones, more than 70% of them singletons. The material sequenced was peripheral blood, taken 28 days after the second AZD1222 dose. These receptor sequences come from an adult who received the AZD1222 COVID-19 vaccine.

The V gene is TRBV7-9, the J gene TRBJ1-4; D call uncertain. Between the trimmed V and J ends, which lost 4 bases and 5 bases, there was a span of 17 bases. Germline V gene sequence: CDR1 SEHNR, CDR2 FQNEAQ (reference sequence). The CDR3 runs to 16 residues. The CDR3 DNA is TGTGCCAGCAGCTCCAGACTCAGCCGGTTAAATGAAAAACTGTTTTTT. Amino acids: CASSSRLSRLNEKLFF.

The rearrangement links TRBV24-1 to TRBJ2-7; tentatively, D is TRBD1 or TRBD2 (5 bases each). The CDR3 covers 14 residues. The ends were cut back, 5 bases at V and 0 bases at J, with 10 bases in the middle. Per germline, CDR1 KGHDR and CDR2 SFDVKD. In DNA, the CDR3 is TGTGCCACCAGTGGCCCCGGGACCTCCTACGAGCAGTACTTC. Its translation: CATSGPGTSYEQYF.

The chain is built from TRBV13 and TRBJ1-2; D perhaps matches TRBD1 (6 bases). Looked up from germline, CDR1 is PRHDT and CDR2 is FYEKMQ (reference sequence). V was cut by 0 bases and J by 1 base, with 9 bases left in between. The CDR3 covers 15 residues. The CDR3 DNA sequence: TGTGCCAGCAGCTTAGGGACAGGCAGTAACTATGGCTACACCTTC. This encodes CASSLGTGSNYGYTF.